This TCR beta chain was identified in a study of T-cell reconstitution after alpha-beta-depleted transplantation in children. V lost 1 base to trimming and J lost 3 bases, with 10 bases between them. This CDR3 has 15 residues. Germline V gives CDR1 SGHAT, CDR2 FQNNGV. For TCRbeta, the library was prepared with unique molecular identifiers. One entry per CDR3 protein, called by TCRdb with MiXCR from the PCR reads. The data contain approximately 510,000 distinct CDR3 sequences, 15% to 20% of them singletons. The sequences come from PBMCs from the stem cell graft donor, collected from the stem cell graft. The rearrangement links TRBV11-2 to TRBJ2-1; the D gene is possibly TRBD1 (5 bases). The sequence was collected from a human donor who donated a stem cell graft to a child with acute lymphoblastic leukemia. CDR3 amino acids: CASSLGQLDYNEQFF. CDR3 sequence (DNA): TGTGCCAGCAGCTTAGGACAGCTCGACTACAATGAGCAGTTCTTC.